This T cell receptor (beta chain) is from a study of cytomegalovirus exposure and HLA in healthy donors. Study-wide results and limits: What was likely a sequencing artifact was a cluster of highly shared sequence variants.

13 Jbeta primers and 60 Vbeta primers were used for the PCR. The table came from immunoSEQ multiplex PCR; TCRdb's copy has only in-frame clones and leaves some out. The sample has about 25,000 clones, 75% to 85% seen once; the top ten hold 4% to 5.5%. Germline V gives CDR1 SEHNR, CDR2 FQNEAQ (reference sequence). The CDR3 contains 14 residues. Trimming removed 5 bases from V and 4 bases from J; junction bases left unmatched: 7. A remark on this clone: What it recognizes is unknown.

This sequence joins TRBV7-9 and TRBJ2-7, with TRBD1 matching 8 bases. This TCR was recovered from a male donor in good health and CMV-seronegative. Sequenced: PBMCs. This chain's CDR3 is CASSNRDRPYEQYF. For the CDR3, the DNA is TGTGCCAGCAGCAACCGGGACAGGCCATACGAGCAGTACTTC.